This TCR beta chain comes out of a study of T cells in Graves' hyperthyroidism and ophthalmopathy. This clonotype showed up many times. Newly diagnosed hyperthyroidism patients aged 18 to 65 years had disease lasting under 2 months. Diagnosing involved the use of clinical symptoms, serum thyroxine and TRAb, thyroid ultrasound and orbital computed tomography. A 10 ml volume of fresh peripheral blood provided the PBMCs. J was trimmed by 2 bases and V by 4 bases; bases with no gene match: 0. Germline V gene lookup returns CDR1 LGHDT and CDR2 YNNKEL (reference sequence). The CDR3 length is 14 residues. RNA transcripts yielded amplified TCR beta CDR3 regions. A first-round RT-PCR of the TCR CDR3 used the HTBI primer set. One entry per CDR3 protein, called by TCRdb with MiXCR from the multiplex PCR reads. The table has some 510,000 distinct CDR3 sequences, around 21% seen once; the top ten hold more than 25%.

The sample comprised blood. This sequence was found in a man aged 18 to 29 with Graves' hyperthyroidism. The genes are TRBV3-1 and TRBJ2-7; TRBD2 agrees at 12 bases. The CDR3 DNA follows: TGTGCCAGCAGCCGGACTAGCGGGACCTACGAGCAGTACTTC. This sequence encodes CASSRTSGTYEQYF.